This T cell receptor beta chain was profiled in a study of molecular identifiers for immune sequencing clone quantification. The overall study: RNA, taken in replicates from about 20,000 or 100,000 naive CD8 cells, was split five ways, with four sequenced. Study observations and caveats: The study reportedly detected spiked Jurkat TCR RNA from one cell among over 950,000 naive cells. Clones with over 20 RNA copies captured over 97% of effector molecules but under 1% of naive ones.

It was with previously described methods and listed TCR primers that bulk TCR libraries were made. TCRdb analysed the PCR reads with MiXCR anew, one entry per CDR3 protein. The sample lists 7,500 to 10,000 distinct CDR3 sequences; roughly a fifth were seen once. Details on this clonotype: Its cognate antigen is unknown. Since a much larger clone is just one base distant, this may be a read error.

CDR3 length equals 15 residues. Sequencing used naive CD8+ T cells from blood, with Jurkat cell RNA spiked in. Subset reported: FACS-sorted CD8+CD4-CCR7+CD45RA+ naive T cells. This receptor was identified in a human donor in good health. Some libraries in this study had Jurkat cell RNA spiked in. The chain combines TRBV12-3 or TRBV12-4 with TRBJ2-5, with 7 bases that match TRBD1. The DNA for the CDR3 is TGTGCCAGCAGTCGGGACAGTCTAAAGCAAGAGGCCCAGTACTTC. Translating gives CASSRDSLKQEAQYF.